This T cell receptor (beta chain) was identified in a study of PD-L1 blockade in urothelial cancer. Study-wide context: Between 0 and 3 chemotherapy regimens preceded treatment for each patient. Blood samples had a median of 141,255 T cells, tens of thousands of unique TCRs, and clonality 0.08 to 0.085.

Libraries were prepared by immunoSEQ multiplex PCR; TCRdb keeps only in-frame clonotypes and omits some of them. The sample consists of about 86,000 clones, under 90% of them appearing once. The time point here: pretreatment peripheral blood. The TCR comes from a man between 60 and 75 years old with urothelial cancer. This specimen consisted of PBMCs, obtained around atezolizumab (anti-PD-L1) treatment.

In DNA, the CDR3 is TGTGCCAGCAGCTTCGCCGGGACTAGCGGGGGGAAAAGATCCTACGAGCAGTACTTC. Translated: CASSFAGTSGGKRSYEQYF. The J gene is TRBJ2-7, the V gene TRBV7-3; 15 bases are shared with TRBD2. The length of the CDR3 is 19 residues. V lost 3 bases and J lost 1; bases outside the gene matches: 10. Germline V gives CDR1 SGHTA, CDR2 FQGTGA.